This TCR beta chain was profiled in a study of identical twins. Study-level findings and limits: Model-predicted out-of-frame TCR alpha sharing fell below observed values in monozygotic twins.

CDR1 and CDR2 from the germline V gene are SGHAT and FQNNGV. The CDR3 consists of 14 residues. The trim removed 5 bases at V and 4 bases at J, leaving 8 bases unmatched. Donors were all healthy Caucasians. A single record per CDR3 protein comes from TCRdb applying MiXCR to the 5' RACE reads. The repertoire has 200,000 to 250,000 distinct CDR3 sequences, 6% to 8.5% of them found once; the top ten carry about 5.8%. Ten or more counts support this clonotype. Its antigen is still unknown. This same sample was also taken into another study, of yellow fever vaccine responses in identical twins. That work contributes: Reportedly, twins' vaccine T cell responses looked partly convergent and partly personalized.

The sample taken for sequencing was CD8+ T cells sorted from blood. The clonotype was recovered from a young woman in good health. This chain connects TRBV11-2 to TRBJ2-7, with 7 bases fitting TRBD1. CDR3 coding DNA: TGTGCCAGCAGCCCGAGGGACAGAGTATACGAGCAGTACGTC. Its translation: CASSPRDRVYEQYV.